Below, 13 T cell receptor beta chains from the same sample are listed, as sequenced in a study of T cell responses to AZD1222 COVID-19 vaccine. Repertoires were generated with immunoSEQ multiplex PCR, while TCRdb's copy carries only in-frame clones and drops some. The sample consists of some 130,000 clones, roughly 89% of them appearing once. The material sequenced was peripheral blood, taken on day 0 of AZD1222 vaccination. The receptors shown here come from an adult in good health.

The chain employs TRBV30 and TRBJ2-1, with 9 nucleotides matching TRBD1. V was clipped by 4 bases and J by 1 base; unmatched bases: 11. CDR1 GTSNPN and CDR2 SVGIG come from the germline V gene (reference sequence). The CDR3 spans 17 residues. CDR3 residues: CAWTRDRASRSYNEQFF. CDR3 in DNA: TGTGCCTGGACCCGGGACAGGGCATCTCGATCCTACAATGAGCAGTTCTTC.

The chain carries TRBV29-1 and TRBJ1-6, with 10 bases aligning to TRBD1. The V segment lost 7 bases and the J segment 7 bases; nucleotides outside the gene matches: 7. Germline CDR1 reads SQVTM; CDR2 reads ANQGSEA. The CDR3 spans 14 residues. CDR3 sequence: CSAATGGGNSPLHF. The CDR3, as DNA: TGCAGCGCCGCGACAGGGGGCGGAAATTCACCCCTCCACTTT.

V gene TRBV19 combines with J gene TRBJ1-2; the match to TRBD1 covers 7 bases. CDR3 length: 14 amino acids. V lost 7 bases, J lost 1 base, and 6 bases stayed unmatched. The V gene's germline CDR1 is LNHDA and CDR2 SQIVND (reference sequence). This CDR3 is CASIPTGFNYGYTF. As DNA, the CDR3 is TGTGCCAGTATTCCGACAGGGTTTAACTATGGCTACACCTTC.

This clone occurred once. The chain recombines TRBV18 with TRBJ2-1; 14 nucleotides match TRBD2. J lost 7 bases, V lost 3 bases, and 5 bases had no gene match. CDR1 is KGHSH and CDR2 is LQKENI in the germline V gene. The CDR3 length is 16 residues. CDR3 bases: TGTGCCAGCTCACCGAGACTAGCGGGAGGGTGGAATGAGCAGTTCTTC. It codes for CASSPRLAGGWNEQFF.

The V gene is TRBV10-3, the J gene TRBJ1-1; D perhaps matches TRBD1 (5 bases). V shed 4 bases and J shed 4 bases, with 16 bases lying between them. Germline loops: CDR1 ENHRY, CDR2 SYGVKD. There are 15 residues in the CDR3. The CDR3 sequence: CAISVGRHGGTEAFF. The DNA of the CDR3 is TGTGCCATCAGTGTGGGACGACATGGGGGCACTGAAGCTTTCTTT.

The V call is TRBV18, the J call TRBJ1-6; D remains ambiguous. The CDR3 is made up of 15 amino acids. Trimming removed 5 bases from V and 7 bases from J, with 15 bases in between. CDR1 is KGHSH and CDR2 is LQKENI in the germline V gene. CDR3: CASSLSGPINSPLHF. The CDR3 DNA reads as TGTGCCAGCTCATTGTCCGGCCCCATCAATTCACCCCTCCACTTT.

V is TRBV19 and J is TRBJ1-1; tentative D call: TRBD1 (6 bases). CDR1 and CDR2 from the germline V gene are LNHDA and SQIVND (reference sequence). The CDR3 runs to 16 residues. The V and J ends lost 2 bases and 4 bases respectively, with 17 bases between them. CDR3 protein: CASSIKAVRGGTEAFF. CDR3 sequence (DNA): TGTGCCAGTAGTATAAAAGCCGTCCGAGGGGGCACTGAAGCTTTCTTT.

The V gene is TRBV25-1, the J gene TRBJ2-7; 10 bases fit TRBD2. The CDR3 extends over 15 amino acids. V shed 2 bases and J 2 bases; nucleotides not matched to a gene: 3. Germline CDR1 reads MGHDK; CDR2 reads SYGVNS. The CDR3 reads CASSELSGRPYEQYF. CDR3 bases: TGTGCCAGCAGTGAACTTAGCGGGAGGCCCTACGAGCAGTACTTC.

This chain connects TRBV5-6 to TRBJ2-7; D is unresolved. Germline V CDR1 and CDR2: SGHDT, YYEEEE. The CDR3 contains 13 residues. V lost 0 bases and J 2 bases, leaving 6 bases between the germline ends. As DNA, the CDR3 is TGTGCCAGCAGCTTGGGACGGACCTACGAGCAGTACTTC. Its protein product is CASSLGRTYEQYF.

This clone was picked up a small number of times. CDR3 amino acids: CASSWVQGAYEQYF. The DNA of the CDR3 is TGCGCCAGCAGCTGGGTTCAGGGGGCCTACGAGCAGTACTTC. The J gene is TRBJ2-7, the V gene TRBV5-1, with TRBD1 matching 7 bases. The germline CDR1 and CDR2 sequences are SGHRS and YFSETQ. Trimming removed 3 bases from V and 2 bases from J; junction bases left unmatched: 5. The CDR3 is made up of 14 amino acids.

This clone was found a few times. The V gene is TRBV5-1, the J gene TRBJ2-6; 12 bases fit TRBD1. Germline lookup yields CDR1 SGHRS and CDR2 YFSETQ. The J segment lost 1 base and the V segment lost 4 bases, leaving 6 bases of the junction unmatched. The CDR3 consists of 18 residues. The CDR3 loop is CASSPGTGGASGANVLTF. In DNA, the CDR3 is TGCGCCAGCAGCCCCGGGACAGGGGGCGCTTCTGGGGCCAACGTCCTGACTTTC.

This clone was counted once. The J gene is TRBJ2-7, the V gene TRBV9, with 7 positions matching TRBD1. The CDR3 length is 15 residues. Germline CDR1 and CDR2: SGDLS and YYNGEE. The trim removed 0 bases at V and 2 bases at J, leaving 5 bases unmatched. CDR3 in DNA: TGTGCCAGCAGCGTAGCTGGGACAGCTACCTACGAGCAGTACTTC. Translation gives CASSVAGTATYEQYF.

The genes are TRBV11-2 and TRBJ2-1; 9 bases fit TRBD2. This CDR3 region has 15 residues. CDR1 SGHAT and CDR2 FQNNGV come from the germline V gene. V was clipped by 5 bases and J by 7 bases; unmatched bases: 9. The CDR3 DNA reads as TGTGCCAGCAGCCGCCTCCCTAGCGGGGAAAATGAGCAGTTCTTC. As protein: CASSRLPSGENEQFF.